This is a list of T cell receptor beta chains from one sample in a study of shared clonotypes between healthy human individuals. Assay: immunoSEQ multiplex PCR; the TCRdb copy retains only in-frame clones and omits some. The data contain roughly 110,000 clones, about 62% of them singletons. The sample taken for sequencing was memory CD8+ T cells sorted from blood. The origin of the receptors is a woman aged 25 to 39 in good health. Both conserved end residues are part of each CDR3. Each record gives: J gene, V gene, clone size, D gene, CDR3 protein, CDR3 DNA. The D gene is left open where the match is weak. Only part of the rows carry a size: once, few, many, or a class if the clone is expanded.

TRBJ2-3 TRBV27 - - CASSLTQLSTDTQYF TGTGCCAGCAGCCTCACTCAACTTAGCACAGATACGCAGTATTTT
TRBJ1-5 TRBV19 - - CASSAHNRGNQPQHF TGTGCCAGTAGTGCCCATAACAGGGGCAATCAGCCCCAGCATTTT
TRBJ1-1 TRBV7-6 - - CASSMTGNTEAFF TGTGCCAGCAGCATGACGGGAAACACTGAAGCTTTCTTT
TRBJ1-5 TRBV9 - - CASSVSWGDQPQHF TGTGCCAGCAGCGTGAGTTGGGGGGATCAGCCCCAGCATTTT
TRBJ1-5 TRBV19 - - CASREGGNQPQHF TGTGCCAGTAGGGAAGGAGGCAATCAGCCCCAGCATTTT
TRBJ2-7 TRBV25-1 few - CASSLSGSYEQYF TGTGCCAGCAGTCTAAGCGGTTCCTACGAGCAGTACTTC
TRBJ2-7 TRBV7-9 - TRBD2 CASSPPSGTSYEQYF TGTGCCAGCAGCCCACCCTCGGGGACTAGCTACGAGCAGTACTTC
TRBJ2-7 TRBV27 - - CASSLLGPTGPYEQYF TGTGCCAGCAGTTTATTGGGGCCTACTGGCCCCTACGAGCAGTACTTC
TRBJ2-7 TRBV9 - TRBD2 CAVTLTSGATYEQYF TGTGCCGTAACTTTGACTAGCGGAGCCACCTACGAGCAGTACTTC
TRBJ1-3 TRBV15 - - CATKELSSGNTIYF TGTGCCACCAAGGAATTGAGCTCTGGAAACACCATATATTTT
TRBJ2-1 TRBV27 - - CASSLPNNEQFF TGTGCCAGCAGTTTGCCGAATAATGAGCAGTTCTTC
TRBJ2-2 TRBV30 - - CAWSALSWSGELFF TGTGCCTGGAGTGCTCTTTCGTGGTCCGGGGAGCTGTTTTTT
TRBJ2-7 TRBV10-2 - TRBD2 CASRGLAATSSEQYF TGCGCCAGCAGAGGACTAGCTGCCACTTCGAGCGAGCAGTACTTC
TRBJ2-7 TRBV28 - TRBD1 CASSWDRALYEQYF TGTGCCAGCAGTTGGGACAGGGCCCTCTACGAGCAGTACTTC
TRBJ2-2 TRBV25-1 - - CASSGTLDTGELFF TGTGCCAGCAGTGGCACTCTCGACACCGGGGAGCTGTTTTTT
TRBJ1-2 TRBV6-1 few - CASSESRGFYGYTF TGTGCCAGCAGTGAATCCCGGGGTTTCTACGGCTACACCTTC
TRBJ1-5 TRBV10-3 - - CAIRGERFNQPQHF TGTGCCATCAGAGGCGAACGCTTTAATCAGCCCCAGCATTTT
TRBJ1-1 TRBV7-8 - - CASSPTIATRNTEAFF TGTGCCAGCAGCCCAACGATCGCAACCAGGAACACTGAAGCTTTCTTT
TRBJ2-7 TRBV7-9 once TRBD1 CASSLVGQGIPLPYEQYF TGTGCCAGCAGCTTAGTGGGACAGGGTATACCTCTACCCTACGAGCAGTACTTC
TRBJ2-1 TRBV7-9 - - CASSLTLIGSNEQFF TGTGCCAGCAGCTTAACGTTAATCGGATCCAATGAGCAGTTCTTC
TRBJ2-7 TRBV5-4 once - CASSLAGIGSYEQYF TGTGCCAGCAGCTTGGCGGGTATAGGGTCCTACGAGCAGTACTTC
TRBJ2-7 TRBV28 - TRBD2 CASSTGLANYEQYF TGTGCCAGCAGCACCGGACTAGCGAACTACGAGCAGTACTTC
TRBJ2-1 TRBV4-1 many TRBD1 CASSPTQGEYNEQFF TGCGCCAGCAGCCCCACACAGGGGGAGTACAATGAGCAGTTCTTC
TRBJ2-7 TRBV7-8 once - CASSLAFLPTPQLPYEQYF TGTGCCAGCAGCTTAGCTTTCTTACCGACTCCCCAATTGCCTTACGAGCAGTACTTC
TRBJ2-3 TRBV5-6 - TRBD1 CASSLVTGGLDTQYF TGTGCCAGCAGCTTGGTTACAGGGGGCTTGGATACGCAGTATTTT
TRBJ2-7 TRBV25-1 - TRBD2 CASSEYPGLGYEQYF TGTGCCAGCAGTGAGTATCCGGGACTAGGCTACGAGCAGTACTTC
TRBJ1-1 TRBV6-1 - - CASIRGGQAFF TGTGCCAGCATTAGGGGAGGCCAGGCTTTCTTT
TRBJ2-7 TRBV18 - - CASSPLSGAHYEQYF TGTGCCAGCTCACCCTTATCTGGGGCCCACTACGAGCAGTACTTC
TRBJ1-2 TRBV10-3 few TRBD1 CAISGTGPYGYTF TGTGCCATCAGTGGGACAGGACCCTATGGCTACACCTTC